This T cell receptor beta chain was recovered during a study of cytotoxic CD8 clonotypes in ibrutinib-treated CLL. Profiling relied on immunoSEQ multiplex PCR, and the TCRdb table lists in-frame clones only, not all of them. The sample holds 100,000 or so clones; about 58% are singletons and the top ten take 37%. As to this clone: Its antigen is currently unknown.

General study findings and limits: On treatment, the uncommon public clonotypes contracted or remained stable. Sampling time points were not equivalent between sustained-remission and progressing patients. Elevated clonality accompanied ibrutinib response, with a return toward baseline values at progression.

Germline-derived CDR1 and CDR2 are SGHTA and FQGTGA. V shed 5 bases, J shed 9 bases, and the junction held 8 bases outside the gene matches. This CDR3 region has 14 residues. The TCR originated in a human donor with chronic lymphocytic leukemia. The material was PBMCs, obtained after 24 months of ibrutinib treatment. The V gene is TRBV7-3, the J gene TRBJ2-1; 9 nucleotides agree with TRBD2. The CDR3 coding sequence is TGTGCCAGCAGCCCCAAGGGACTAGCAGCTGAGCAGTTCTTC. Amino acids: CASSPKGLAAEQFF. Filled out from reference TRBV7-3 and TRBJ2-1, the complete variable domain reads GAGVSQTPSNKVTEKGKYVELRCDPISGHTALYWYRQSLGQGPEFLIYFQGTGAADDSGLPNDRFFAVRPEGSVSTLKIQRTERGDSAVYLCASSPKGLAAEQFFGPGTRLTVL.